The rows below give T cell receptor beta chains drawn from one sample of a study of monozygotic twins with inflammatory bowel disease. No DNA is given; TCRdb re-called the 5' RACE reads and lists each CDR3 protein once. The sample has about 330,000 distinct CDR3 sequences. The source material was blood. These receptors were taken from a human donor with ulcerative colitis or Crohn's disease, or a healthy co-twin of an affected twin (not recorded which). CDR3s include the opening cysteine and the closing phenylalanine or tryptophan.

length: 15
J: TRBJ2-1
V: TRBV2
CDR3: CASSPPAGGYNEQFF

length: 15
J: TRBJ2-1
V: TRBV5-1
CDR3: CASSLEGSSAGEQFF

length: 14
J: TRBJ1-3
V: TRBV7-9
CDR3: CASRMEHSGNTIYF

length: 14
J: TRBJ1-4
V: TRBV28
CDR3: CASGLAIQNEKLFF

length: 14
J: TRBJ1-2
V: TRBV5-1
CDR3: CASSLDSRNYGYTF

length: 17
J: TRBJ1-4
V: TRBV2
CDR3: CASRAGQLIATNEKLFF

length: 15
J: TRBJ2-3
V: TRBV7-2
CDR3: CASSPSGGAVDTQYF

length: 15
J: TRBJ2-5
V: TRBV6-2/TRBV6-3
CDR3: CASRPDREYQETQYF

length: 14
J: TRBJ2-7
V: TRBV20-1
CDR3: CSASTRGSYYEQYF

length: 19
J: TRBJ1-5
V: TRBV12-3/TRBV12-4
CDR3: CASSFPGPRSRDSNQPQHF

length: 14
J: TRBJ2-7
V: TRBV7-2
CDR3: CASSLEGRGGEQYF

length: 15
J: TRBJ2-3
V: TRBV6-5
CDR3: CASSYRERGGNTQYF

length: 13
J: TRBJ1-4
V: TRBV2
CDR3: CATGRSYNEKLFF

length: 20
J: TRBJ1-2
V: TRBV10-3
CDR3: CAISESQGGLTLTGRYGYTF

length: 14
J: TRBJ1-4
V: TRBV6-1
CDR3: CASRVGATNEKLFF

length: 13
J: TRBJ1-1
V: TRBV7-2
CDR3: CASSPMYSRGAFF

length: 14
J: TRBJ2-2
V: TRBV29-1
CDR3: CSVDRDSRTGELFF

length: 13
J: TRBJ1-4
V: TRBV5-5
CDR3: CASSLEGDEKLFF

length: 12
J: TRBJ1-1
V: TRBV3-1
CDR3: CASSAPGSSAFF

length: 22
J: TRBJ2-3
V: TRBV2
CDR3: CASSEAPSLAGGLTRATDTQYF

length: 14
J: TRBJ2-7
V: TRBV5-4
CDR3: CASSFRDSPYEQYF

length: 19
J: TRBJ1-4
V: TRBV4-2
CDR3: CASSQDDGRGRATNEKLFF